This is a list of T cell receptor beta chains from one sample in a study of blood T cells in healthy people across ages. TCRdb analysed the 5' RACE reads with MiXCR anew, one entry per CDR3 protein. The data hold hundreds of thousands of distinct CDR3 sequences, with 58% observed a single time. The sequencing sample was made of blood. The receptors originated from a man aged 25-40 years in good health. The conserved cysteine and the conserved F or W are not part of the CDR3 here. The D gene is left open where the match is weak. Size values are once, few and many counts, or a class for expanded clones, and some rows have none.

d_gene,j_gene,v_gene,abundance,CDR3aa
TRBD2,-,TRBV28,-,ASSPWTSPFLLAAYEQY
-,TRBJ1-5,TRBV7-2,-,ASSLSGTGSANQPQH
-,TRBJ2-3,TRBV3-1,few,ASSQEGRPTDTQY
-,TRBJ2-7,TRBV9,few,ASSVSGAGSYEQY
-,TRBJ2-7,TRBV28,few,ASSWGVNEQY
TRBD1,TRBJ2-3,TRBV28,few,ASYRGHTDTQY
-,TRBJ1-2,TRBV7-9,few,ASSVVQEGGYT
-,TRBJ2-3,TRBV5-6,-,ASSFSAWSDTQY
TRBD2,TRBJ2-1,TRBV18,-,ATSVAGANEQF
TRBD2,TRBJ2-5,TRBV12-3/TRBV12-4,-,ASSLLAGNQETQY
-,TRBJ2-5,TRBV7-2,few,ASSYPGTQAETQY
TRBD2,TRBJ2-3,TRBV4-1,many,ASSRLGLVVSTDTQY
-,TRBJ2-5,TRBV11-1,-,ASSLGERTPLMGETQY
-,TRBJ2-1,TRBV18,-,ASSPARGNEQF
-,TRBJ1-2,TRBV29-1,-,SVEGGSQNYGYT
-,TRBJ1-2,TRBV20-1,-,SARYPNGYT
-,TRBJ2-7,TRBV27,-,ASREQGLDEQY
-,TRBJ2-5,TRBV24-1,-,ATSQGRETQY
TRBD1,TRBJ2-7,TRBV6-6,-,ASSTGVTYEQY
-,TRBJ1-2,TRBV6-5,-,ASSDQRFAHGYT
TRBD1,TRBJ2-5,TRBV6-5,-,ASSERTGRETQY
TRBD2,TRBJ2-5,TRBV7-2,few,ASRSSGGPQETQY
TRBD1,TRBJ1-2,TRBV12-3/TRBV12-4,-,AVTGDGYT
-,TRBJ2-4,TRBV7-2,-,ASSLAEGSLAKNIQY
-,TRBJ1-6,TRBV7-9,-,ASSLDGWSPLH
-,TRBJ1-2,TRBV15,once,ATSRDWSSYGYT
TRBD2,-,TRBV20-1,-,SARRTSGGATTEQY
-,TRBJ1-2,TRBV7-9,-,ASSHEGVTNYGYT
TRBD1,TRBJ2-3,TRBV6-6,-,ASNSGTGSNTQY
-,TRBJ2-1,TRBV7-9,-,ASSPRIQRWQF
-,TRBJ2-7,TRBV6-5,few,ASRNTGTYEQY
TRBD1,TRBJ2-1,TRBV20-1,few,SARGDRGQSFNEQF
TRBD2,TRBJ2-3,TRBV20-1,few,SAYYGLAGEYGTQY
-,TRBJ2-5,TRBV2,-,ASREDSSETQY
TRBD2,TRBJ2-7,TRBV20-1,few,SARDTSGGLSSYEQY
-,TRBJ1-5,TRBV5-5,few,ASSLSMDQPQH
-,TRBJ2-1,TRBV5-1,-,ASSSHNQQF
-,TRBJ2-4,TRBV9,-,ASSQGPAKNIQY
-,TRBJ2-4,TRBV4-3,-,ASSQDRRNIQY
-,TRBJ2-7,TRBV21-1,once,ASGKSEGRYEQY
TRBD1,-,TRBV20-1,-,SGNEGGRPYEQY
TRBD2,TRBJ2-1,TRBV7-3,-,ASSLTAGGPGEQF
-,TRBJ2-1,TRBV5-1,few,ASSPEGSYNEQF
TRBD2,TRBJ2-1,TRBV27,few,ASSFSRENEQF
-,TRBJ1-1,TRBV20-1,-,SAREEAEAF
TRBD2,TRBJ2-1,TRBV7-2,-,ASSPTLAGSRNEQF
-,TRBJ1-1,TRBV20-1,-,SARVGGFRTEAF
-,TRBJ2-7,TRBV20-1,few,SAKGTGYQGAYEQY
-,TRBJ2-3,TRBV7-3,-,ASSLNPSDVGAGTDTQY
-,TRBJ2-7,TRBV28,-,ASNGGFAPYEQY
-,TRBJ2-3,TRBV7-8,-,ASSYPQGWLDTQY
-,TRBJ1-1,TRBV20-1,once,SAGGRISNTEAF
-,TRBJ2-6,TRBV15,-,ATSVRPGRGGANVLT
-,TRBJ2-5,TRBV20-1,few,SAPRDSGVETQY
TRBD2,TRBJ2-1,TRBV6-5,-,ASSTSGILRRGEQF
-,TRBJ2-5,TRBV20-1,few,SAYISGFQETQY
-,TRBJ2-7,TRBV6-5,-,ASSYRGPTYEQY
TRBD2,TRBJ2-1,TRBV6-6,-,ACSLALAGLNEQF